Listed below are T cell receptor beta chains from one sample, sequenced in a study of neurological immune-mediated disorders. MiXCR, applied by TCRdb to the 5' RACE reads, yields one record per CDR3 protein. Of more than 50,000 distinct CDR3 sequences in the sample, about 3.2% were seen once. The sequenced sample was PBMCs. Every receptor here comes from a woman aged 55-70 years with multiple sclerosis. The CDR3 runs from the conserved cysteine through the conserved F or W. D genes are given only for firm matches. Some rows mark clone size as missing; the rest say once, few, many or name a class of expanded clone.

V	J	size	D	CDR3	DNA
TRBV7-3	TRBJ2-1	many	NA	CASSYGLGNEQFF	TGTGCCAGCAGCTACGGACTCGGCAATGAGCAGTTCTTC
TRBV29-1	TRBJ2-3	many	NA	CSVVRSAGAHEPTDTQYF	TGCAGCGTTGTCCGCTCGGCGGGGGCCCACGAACCCACAGATACGCAGTATTTT
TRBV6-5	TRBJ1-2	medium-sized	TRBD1	CASSYQGAGGYTF	TGTGCCAGCAGTTACCAGGGGGCCGGTGGCTACACCTTC
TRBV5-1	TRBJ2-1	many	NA	CASSDPGEQFF	TGCGCCAGCAGCGACCCAGGTGAGCAGTTCTTC
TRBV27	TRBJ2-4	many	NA	CASSPYGGNIQYF	TGTGCCAGCAGCCCGTATGGGGGGAACATTCAGTACTTC
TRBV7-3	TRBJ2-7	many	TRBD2	CASSLNPSGIRNEQYF	TGTGCCAGCAGCTTAAACCCCAGCGGGATAAGAAACGAGCAGTACTTC
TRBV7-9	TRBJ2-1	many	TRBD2	CASGRLAEYNEQFF	TGTGCCAGCGGGAGACTAGCGGAATACAATGAGCAGTTCTTC
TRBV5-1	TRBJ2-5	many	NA	CASSSRGNLQETQYF	TGCGCCAGCAGCAGCCGGGGCAACCTCCAAGAGACCCAGTACTTC
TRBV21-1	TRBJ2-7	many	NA	CASSEQLAGLYEQYF	TGTGCCAGCAGCGAACAACTAGCGGGACTCTACGAGCAGTACTTC
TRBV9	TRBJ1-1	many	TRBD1	CASRGPGGDTEAFF	TGTGCCAGCAGAGGCCCAGGGGGAGACACTGAAGCTTTCTTT
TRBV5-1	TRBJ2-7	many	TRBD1	CASSFPGQGVHEQYF	TGCGCCAGCAGCTTCCCGGGACAGGGGGTCCACGAGCAGTACTTC
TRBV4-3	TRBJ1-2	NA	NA	CASSEGSGAYGYTF	TGCGCCAGCAGCGAAGGGTCAGGTGCCTATGGCTACACCTTC
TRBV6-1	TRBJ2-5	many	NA	CASFRESQETQYF	TGTGCCAGTTTCAGAGAGTCTCAAGAGACCCAGTACTTC
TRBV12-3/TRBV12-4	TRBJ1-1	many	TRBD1	CASSLEDRDLVTEAFF	TGTGCCAGCAGTCTAGAAGACAGGGATTTGGTCACTGAAGCTTTCTTT
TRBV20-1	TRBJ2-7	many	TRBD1	CSARVARTGASYEQYF	TGCAGTGCTAGAGTAGCCAGGACAGGGGCGTCCTACGAGCAGTACTTC
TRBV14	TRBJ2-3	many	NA	CASRIQGHNAQYF	TGTGCCAGCAGAATACAGGGCCACAATGCGCAGTATTTT
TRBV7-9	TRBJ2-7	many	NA	CASSLGSGLAYEQYF	TGTGCCAGCAGCTTAGGGTCCGGGTTAGCCTACGAGCAGTACTTC
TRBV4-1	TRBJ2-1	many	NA	CASSQALRDNEQFF	TGCGCCAGCAGCCAAGCCCTCAGGGACAATGAGCAGTTCTTC